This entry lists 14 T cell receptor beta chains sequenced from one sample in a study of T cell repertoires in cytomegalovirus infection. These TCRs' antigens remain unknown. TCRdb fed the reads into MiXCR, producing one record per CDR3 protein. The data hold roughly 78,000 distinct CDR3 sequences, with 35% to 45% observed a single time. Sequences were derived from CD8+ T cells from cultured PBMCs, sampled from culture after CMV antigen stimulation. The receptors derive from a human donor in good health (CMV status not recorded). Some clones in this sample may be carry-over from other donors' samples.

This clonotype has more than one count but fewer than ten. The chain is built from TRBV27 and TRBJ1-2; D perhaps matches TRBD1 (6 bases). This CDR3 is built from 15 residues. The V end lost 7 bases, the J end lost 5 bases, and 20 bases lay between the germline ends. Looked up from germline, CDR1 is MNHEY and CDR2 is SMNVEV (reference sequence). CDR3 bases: TGTGCCAGCACCAACACGGGGGCAGGTTCATATGGCTACACCTTC. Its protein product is CASTNTGAGSYGYTF.

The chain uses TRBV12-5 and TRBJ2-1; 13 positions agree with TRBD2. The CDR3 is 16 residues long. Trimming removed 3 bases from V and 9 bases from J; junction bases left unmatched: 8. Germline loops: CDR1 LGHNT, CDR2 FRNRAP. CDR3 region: CASGFQLAGGHVEQFF. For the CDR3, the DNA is TGTGCTAGTGGTTTCCAACTAGCGGGGGGGCATGTTGAGCAGTTCTTC. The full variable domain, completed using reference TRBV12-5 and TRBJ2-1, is DARVTQTPRHKVTEMGQEVTMRCQPILGHNTVFWYRQTMMQGLELLAYFRNRAPLDDSGMPKDRFSAEMPDATLATLKIQPSEPRDSAVYFCASGFQLAGGHVEQFFGPGTRLTVL.

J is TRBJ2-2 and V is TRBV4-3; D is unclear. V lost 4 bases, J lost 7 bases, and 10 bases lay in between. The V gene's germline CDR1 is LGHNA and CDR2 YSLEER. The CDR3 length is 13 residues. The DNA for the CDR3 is TGCGCCAGCAGCCCCGAGTTCGGCGGGGAGCTGTTTTTT. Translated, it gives CASSPEFGGELFF.

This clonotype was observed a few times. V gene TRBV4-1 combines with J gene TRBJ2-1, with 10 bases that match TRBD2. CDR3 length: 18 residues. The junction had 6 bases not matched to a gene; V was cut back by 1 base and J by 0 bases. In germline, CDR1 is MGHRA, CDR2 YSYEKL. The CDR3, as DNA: TGCGCCAGCAGCCAAGCGCTAGCGGGGGACCCCTCCTACAATGAGCAGTTCTTC. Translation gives CASSQALAGDPSYNEQFF.

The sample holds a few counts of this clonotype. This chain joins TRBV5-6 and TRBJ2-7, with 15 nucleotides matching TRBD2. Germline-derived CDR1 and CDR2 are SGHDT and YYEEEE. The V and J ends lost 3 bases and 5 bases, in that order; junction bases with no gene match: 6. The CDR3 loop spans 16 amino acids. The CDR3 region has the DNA TGTGCCAGCAGCTGGACTAGCGGGGGGGCCTTCGACGAGCAGTACTTC. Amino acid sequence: CASSWTSGGAFDEQYF.

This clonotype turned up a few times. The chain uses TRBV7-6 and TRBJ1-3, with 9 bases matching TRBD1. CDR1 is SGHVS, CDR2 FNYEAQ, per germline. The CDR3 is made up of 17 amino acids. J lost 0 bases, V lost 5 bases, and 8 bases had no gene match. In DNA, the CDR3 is TGTGCCAGCAGCCTCATGGACAGGGGCACCTCTGGAAACACCATATATTTT. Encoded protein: CASSLMDRGTSGNTIYF. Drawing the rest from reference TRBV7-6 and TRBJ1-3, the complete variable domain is GAGVSQSPRYKVTKRGQDVALRCDPISGHVSLYWYRQALGQGPEFLTYFNYEAQQDKSGLPNDRFSAERPEGSISTLTIQRTEQRDSAMYRCASSLMDRGTSGNTIYFGEGSWLTVV.

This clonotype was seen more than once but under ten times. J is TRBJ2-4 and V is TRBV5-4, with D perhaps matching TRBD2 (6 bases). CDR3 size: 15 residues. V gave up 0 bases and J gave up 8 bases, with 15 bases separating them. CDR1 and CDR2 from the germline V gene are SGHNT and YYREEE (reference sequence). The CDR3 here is CASSLVGTPVDIQYF. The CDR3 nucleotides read TGTGCCAGCAGCTTGGTCGGGACTCCCGTAGACATTCAGTACTTC.

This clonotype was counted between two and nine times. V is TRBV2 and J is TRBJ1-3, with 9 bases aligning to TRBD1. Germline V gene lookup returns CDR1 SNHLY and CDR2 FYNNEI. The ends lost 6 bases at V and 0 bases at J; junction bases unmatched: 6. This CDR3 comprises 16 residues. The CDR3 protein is CASRTRDRASGNTIYF. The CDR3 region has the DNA TGTGCCAGCAGGACCCGGGACAGGGCCTCTGGAAACACCATATATTTT.

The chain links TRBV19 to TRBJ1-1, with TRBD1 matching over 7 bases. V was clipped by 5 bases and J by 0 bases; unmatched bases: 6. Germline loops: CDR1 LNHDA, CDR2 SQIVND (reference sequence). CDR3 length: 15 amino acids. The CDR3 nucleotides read TGTGCCAGTAGTTTACAGGGGCTATTGAACACTGAAGCTTTCTTT. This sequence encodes CASSLQGLLNTEAFF. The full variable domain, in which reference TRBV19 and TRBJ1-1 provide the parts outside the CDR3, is DGGITQSPKYLFRKEGQNVTLSCEQNLNHDAMYWYRQDPGQGLRLIYYSQIVNDFQKGDIAEGYSVSREKKESFPLTVTSAQKNPTAFYLCASSLQGLLNTEAFFGQGTRLTVV.

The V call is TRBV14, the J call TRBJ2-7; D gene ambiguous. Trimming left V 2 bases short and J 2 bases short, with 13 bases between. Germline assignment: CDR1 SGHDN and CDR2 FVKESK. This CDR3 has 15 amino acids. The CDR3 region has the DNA TGTGCCAGCAGCCAATTTTCCACAGTGACCTACGAGCAGTACTTC. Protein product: CASSQFSTVTYEQYF.

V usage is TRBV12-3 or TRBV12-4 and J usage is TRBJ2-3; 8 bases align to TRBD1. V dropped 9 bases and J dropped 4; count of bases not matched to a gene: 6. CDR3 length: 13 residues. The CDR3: CASTQGGADTQYF. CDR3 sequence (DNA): TGTGCCAGTACACAGGGGGGAGCAGATACGCAGTATTTT.

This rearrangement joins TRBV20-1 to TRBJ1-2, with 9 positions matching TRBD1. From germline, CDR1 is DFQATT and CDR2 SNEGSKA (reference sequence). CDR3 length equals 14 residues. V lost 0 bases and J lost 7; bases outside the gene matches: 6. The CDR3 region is CSARDSGTGSGYTF. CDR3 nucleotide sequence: TGCAGTGCTAGAGATTCAGGGACAGGGTCTGGCTACACCTTC.

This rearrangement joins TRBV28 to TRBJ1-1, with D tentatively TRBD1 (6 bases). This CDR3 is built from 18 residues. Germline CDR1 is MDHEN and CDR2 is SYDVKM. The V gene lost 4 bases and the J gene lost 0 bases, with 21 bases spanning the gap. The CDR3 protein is CASSSRQVPIRLNTEAFF. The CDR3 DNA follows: TGTGCCAGCAGTTCACGACAGGTTCCGATTCGACTGAACACTGAAGCTTTCTTT.

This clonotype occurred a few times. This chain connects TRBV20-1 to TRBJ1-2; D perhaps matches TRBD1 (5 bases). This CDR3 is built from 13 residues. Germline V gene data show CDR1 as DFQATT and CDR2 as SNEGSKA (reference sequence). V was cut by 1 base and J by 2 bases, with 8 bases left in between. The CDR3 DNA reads TGCAGTGCTAGAGTCCCAGGGAACTATGGCTACACCTTC. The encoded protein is CSARVPGNYGYTF.